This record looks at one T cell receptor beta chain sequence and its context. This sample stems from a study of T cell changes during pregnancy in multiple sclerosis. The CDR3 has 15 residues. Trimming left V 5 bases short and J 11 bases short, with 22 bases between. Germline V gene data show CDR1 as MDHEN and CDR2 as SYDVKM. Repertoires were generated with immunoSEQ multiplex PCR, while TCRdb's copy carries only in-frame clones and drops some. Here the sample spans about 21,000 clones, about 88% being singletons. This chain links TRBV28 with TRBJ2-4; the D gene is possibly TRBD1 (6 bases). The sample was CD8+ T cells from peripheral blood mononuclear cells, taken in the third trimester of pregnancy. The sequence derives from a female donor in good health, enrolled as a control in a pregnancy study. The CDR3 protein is CASSPSKAGVSVQYF. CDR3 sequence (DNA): TGTGCCAGCAGTCCCTCGAAGGCAGGGGTTTCGGTTCAGTACTTC.